These T cell receptor beta chains were read from a single sample in a study of cytomegalovirus exposure and HLA in healthy donors. Generated by immunoSEQ multiplex PCR, the TCRdb table keeps only in-frame clones and is missing some. The sample has roughly 120,000 clones; 15% are singletons. Sequencing input: PBMCs. The receptors stem from a woman between 18 and 29 years old in good health and CMV-seronegative. CDR3s include the opening cysteine and the closing phenylalanine or tryptophan.

CAWLSGSSYNEQFF | TRBV30
CASHPWGQGENIQYF | TRBV19
CASSLEGLAGVDEQFF | TRBV5-1
CASSLTPSGSAGELFF | TRBV7-3
CASSPWTGLEQYF | TRBV27
CASSLRGGEDQPQHF | TRBV28
CASSSGQGPTYEQYF | TRBV11-2
CASSINRGSNEQFF | TRBV19
CASSTGQGGSYEQYF | TRBV19
CASTPGAGQGYGYTF | TRBV28
CASSLIRDRNTEAFF | TRBV28
CASSPGTGGTETQYF | TRBV6-4
CASSVAGPKTDTQYF | TRBV18
CASSVGQSNEQFF | TRBV9
CASSQSIGQGGNQPQHF | TRBV23-1
CAISMGREIDEQFF | TRBV10-3
CASSPDRAGGIRRDTQYF | TRBV18
CASSDGRTTTDTQYF | TRBV6-4
CASSGRDGGPNTGELFF | TRBV9
CASSSSREFTDTQYF | TRBV5-6
CASSVATQRQGSYGYTF | TRBV9
CASSFGGQYLSNQPQHF | TRBV28
CASSVGLAGVYEQYF | TRBV9
CASSLTDREYEQYF | TRBV5-1
CATSRGTSEANVLTF | TRBV15
CSSDRDRGYNEQFF | TRBV29-1
CASSVVGGQGNTGELFF | TRBV9
CASSGSRASGF | TRBV28
CASSPYRGANYGYTF | TRBV28
CASSLTGGGETQYF | TRBV5-1
CASSERDYGYTF | TRBV6-1
CASSLRARNTEAFF | TRBV11-2
CASSPTGREDSPLHF | TRBV7-8
CASSADRVPNYGYTF | TRBV6-5
CASSLGTGPYEQYF | TRBV27
CSVEDRDRGPYGYTF | TRBV29-1
CASSFAGRETQYF | TRBV28
CASASSGSGTGELFF | TRBV7-2
CASSQAAGGWPEAFF | TRBV4-1
CASRRRGGGNQPQHF | TRBV23-1
CASSILVNTEAFF | TRBV19
CASSLGQGGANEQFF | TRBV5-1
CASSVGTSGSYNEQFF | TRBV9
CASRPDRSTEAFF | TRBV6-1
CASSRGNEKLFF | TRBV6-5